This is a list of T cell receptor beta chains from one sample in a study of OX40 agonist ivuxolimab in advanced cancers. Assay: immunoSEQ multiplex PCR; the TCRdb copy retains only in-frame clones and omits some. The sample has tens of thousands of clones; about 76% are singletons. Sequences were derived from CD4+ or CD8+ T cells sorted from blood, sampled in a trial of the OX40 agonist ivuxolimab. Source of these receptors: an adult with an advanced solid tumor such as melanoma, head and neck, liver or kidney cancer. CDR3s include the opening cysteine and the closing phenylalanine or tryptophan. A D gene is named only where the DNA matches it firmly. Clone size is shown for a subset of rows, as once, few, many or a class of expanded clone.

clone size: medium-sized
D gene: TRBD1
CDR3 length: 14
J gene: TRBJ1-4
V gene: TRBV6-1
CDR3 DNA: TGTGCCAGCAGTGTGACAGGGCAAAATGAAAAACTGTTTTTT
CDR3 protein: CASSVTGQNEKLFF

clone size: -
D gene: -
CDR3 length: 13
J gene: TRBJ2-7
V gene: TRBV18
CDR3 DNA: TGTGCCAGCTCACCACCGGCAGGGTACGAGCAGTACTTC
CDR3 protein: CASSPPAGYEQYF

clone size: -
D gene: -
CDR3 length: 11
J gene: TRBJ1-1
V gene: TRBV10-3
CDR3 DNA: TGTGCCATCAGTGACGGGACTGAAGCTTTCTTT
CDR3 protein: CAISDGTEAFF

clone size: -
D gene: -
CDR3 length: 13
J gene: TRBJ1-2
V gene: TRBV27
CDR3 DNA: TGTGCCAGCAGTTACACCTACGGGGATGGCTACACCTTC
CDR3 protein: CASSYTYGDGYTF

clone size: -
D gene: -
CDR3 length: 13
J gene: TRBJ2-1
V gene: TRBV10-1
CDR3 DNA: TGCGCCAGCAGTTCGTCAGGGGAGGTTGAGCAGTTCTTC
CDR3 protein: CASSSSGEVEQFF

clone size: -
D gene: -
CDR3 length: 12
J gene: TRBJ2-1
V gene: TRBV6-1
CDR3 DNA: TGTGCCAGCGATAACTGGTACAATGAGCAGTTCTTC
CDR3 protein: CASDNWYNEQFF

clone size: few
D gene: -
CDR3 length: 13
J gene: TRBJ1-5
V gene: TRBV29-1
CDR3 DNA: TGCAGCGTACAACCGGGACAAGATCAGCCCCAGCATTTT
CDR3 protein: CSVQPGQDQPQHF

clone size: once
D gene: -
CDR3 length: 11
J gene: TRBJ1-1
V gene: TRBV29-1
CDR3 DNA: TGCAGCGTTGACCGGGGGACTGAAGCTTTCTTT
CDR3 protein: CSVDRGTEAFF

clone size: -
D gene: -
CDR3 length: 16
J gene: TRBJ1-5
V gene: TRBV18
CDR3 DNA: TGTGCCAGCTCACTCCGCTGGAGGGACCTAGCTCAGCCCCAGCATTTT
CDR3 protein: CASSLRWRDLAQPQHF

clone size: once
D gene: -
CDR3 length: 11
J gene: TRBJ1-2
V gene: TRBV27
CDR3 DNA: TGTGCCAGCAGTCGGGGGAATGGCTACACCTTC
CDR3 protein: CASSRGNGYTF

clone size: -
D gene: -
CDR3 length: 13
J gene: TRBJ1-1
V gene: TRBV2
CDR3 DNA: TGTGCCAGCAGCGCAGATCGGAACACTGAAGCTTTCTTT
CDR3 protein: CASSADRNTEAFF

clone size: -
D gene: TRBD1
CDR3 length: 15
J gene: TRBJ1-4
V gene: TRBV7-2
CDR3 DNA: TGTGCCAGCAGCCGACAGGGTGGAACTAATGAAAAACTGTTTTTT
CDR3 protein: CASSRQGGTNEKLFF

clone size: once
D gene: -
CDR3 length: 16
J gene: TRBJ2-2
V gene: TRBV21-1
CDR3 DNA: TGTGCCACCCTACCCTCTAACGGGACATACGACGGGGAGCTGTTTTTT
CDR3 protein: CATLPSNGTYDGELFF

clone size: once
D gene: -
CDR3 length: 15
J gene: TRBJ2-5
V gene: TRBV6-1
CDR3 DNA: TGTGCCAGCAGTGAACCGGGGGGCTGGCAAGAGACCCAGTACTTC
CDR3 protein: CASSEPGGWQETQYF

clone size: -
D gene: TRBD2
CDR3 length: 15
J gene: TRBJ2-3
V gene: TRBV5-1
CDR3 DNA: TGCGCCAGCAGCGAGACTAGCGGGGGCCAACATACGCAGTATTTT
CDR3 protein: CASSETSGGQHTQYF

clone size: few
D gene: -
CDR3 length: 14
J gene: TRBJ1-5
V gene: TRBV10-3
CDR3 DNA: TGTGCCATCAGTGACGAGGGTTCTAATCAGCCCCAGCATTTT
CDR3 protein: CAISDEGSNQPQHF

clone size: few
D gene: TRBD1
CDR3 length: 15
J gene: TRBJ1-6
V gene: TRBV6-6
CDR3 DNA: TGTGCCAGCAGCCCTATCTATGCAGGGGGGACACCCCTCCACTTT
CDR3 protein: CASSPIYAGGTPLHF

clone size: -
D gene: TRBD1
CDR3 length: 16
J gene: TRBJ2-3
V gene: TRBV19
CDR3 DNA: TGTGCCAGTAGTATCTCATGGACAGGGGGCTGGGATACGCAGTATTTT
CDR3 protein: CASSISWTGGWDTQYF

clone size: -
D gene: -
CDR3 length: 9
J gene: TRBJ1-5
V gene: TRBV23-1
CDR3 DNA: TGCGCCAGCAGTCCTACGGGGCATTTT
CDR3 protein: CASSPTGHF

clone size: -
D gene: -
CDR3 length: 14
J gene: TRBJ1-3
V gene: TRBV29-1
CDR3 DNA: TGCAGCGCTCAAAGGGGTACTTCTGGAAACACCATATATTTT
CDR3 protein: CSAQRGTSGNTIYF

clone size: -
D gene: -
CDR3 length: 15
J gene: TRBJ1-6
V gene: TRBV7-2
CDR3 DNA: TGTGCCAGCAGCTTAAAACGGGCCTATAATTCACCCCTCCACTTT
CDR3 protein: CASSLKRAYNSPLHF

clone size: -
D gene: -
CDR3 length: 12
J gene: TRBJ2-1
V gene: TRBV7-9
CDR3 DNA: TGTGCCAGCAGCCCTCCCGGGGGCGTGCAGTTCTTC
CDR3 protein: CASSPPGGVQFF

clone size: -
D gene: -
CDR3 length: 13
J gene: TRBJ1-2
V gene: TRBV6-1
CDR3 DNA: TGTGCCAGCAGTCGGGACGGCTACTATGGCTACACCTTC
CDR3 protein: CASSRDGYYGYTF

clone size: -
D gene: -
CDR3 length: 14
J gene: TRBJ2-1
V gene: TRBV18
CDR3 DNA: TGTGCCAGCTCACCACGGGATTCATACAATGAGCAGTTCTTC
CDR3 protein: CASSPRDSYNEQFF

clone size: -
D gene: -
CDR3 length: 13
J gene: TRBJ2-1
V gene: TRBV10-1
CDR3 DNA: TGCGCCAGCAGTGAGTTTCCGGGCTATGAGCAGTTCTTC
CDR3 protein: CASSEFPGYEQFF

clone size: once
D gene: TRBD2
CDR3 length: 16
J gene: TRBJ2-7
V gene: TRBV9
CDR3 DNA: TGTGCCAGCAGCGCTGGGGGGACTAGCGGTGCCTACGAGCAGTACTTC
CDR3 protein: CASSAGGTSGAYEQYF

clone size: -
D gene: -
CDR3 length: 16
J gene: TRBJ1-5
V gene: TRBV7-2
CDR3 DNA: TGTGCCAGCAGCTTAGTGAACAGTATGAGCAATCAGCCCCAGCATTTT
CDR3 protein: CASSLVNSMSNQPQHF

clone size: -
D gene: -
CDR3 length: 12
J gene: TRBJ2-1
V gene: TRBV2
CDR3 DNA: TGTGCCATCGGGAGCTCCTACAATGAGCAGTTCTTC
CDR3 protein: CAIGSSYNEQFF

clone size: -
D gene: -
CDR3 length: 14
J gene: TRBJ2-4
V gene: TRBV14
CDR3 DNA: TGTGCCAGCAGCCAAGATCTACGGGTCCCCATTCAGTACTTC
CDR3 protein: CASSQDLRVPIQYF

clone size: medium-sized
D gene: -
CDR3 length: 14
J gene: TRBJ1-1
V gene: TRBV10-2
CDR3 DNA: TGCGCCAGCAGTCTGGACGGAATGAACACTGAAGCTTTCTTT
CDR3 protein: CASSLDGMNTEAFF

clone size: -
D gene: TRBD1
CDR3 length: 12
J gene: TRBJ2-5
V gene: TRBV25-1
CDR3 DNA: TGTGCCAGCAGTGGGCCTGACAGGGGGCAGTACTTC
CDR3 protein: CASSGPDRGQYF

clone size: -
D gene: -
CDR3 length: 13
J gene: TRBJ2-5
V gene: TRBV11-1
CDR3 DNA: TGTGCCAGCAGCCCAGCGGGCCAAGAGACCCAGTACTTC
CDR3 protein: CASSPAGQETQYF

clone size: -
D gene: -
CDR3 length: 14
J gene: TRBJ1-2
V gene: TRBV7-9
CDR3 DNA: TGTGCCAGCAGCTCGACTGTAGCTAACTATGGCTACACCTTC
CDR3 protein: CASSSTVANYGYTF

clone size: -
D gene: TRBD1
CDR3 length: 14
J gene: TRBJ1-1
V gene: TRBV6-1
CDR3 DNA: TGTGCCAGCGGTCTGGGACAGGGGAACACTGAAGCTTTCTTT
CDR3 protein: CASGLGQGNTEAFF

clone size: -
D gene: -
CDR3 length: 14
J gene: TRBJ1-2
V gene: TRBV9
CDR3 DNA: TGTGCCAGCAGCGTAACAGCCGAAGGGGCTGGCTACACCTTC
CDR3 protein: CASSVTAEGAGYTF

clone size: -
D gene: -
CDR3 length: 14
J gene: TRBJ2-7
V gene: TRBV6-6
CDR3 DNA: TGTGCCAGTAGACGGGACCAGGGGACCTACGAGCAGTACTTC
CDR3 protein: CASRRDQGTYEQYF

clone size: -
D gene: -
CDR3 length: 13
J gene: TRBJ2-5
V gene: TRBV30
CDR3 DNA: TGTGCCTGGAATAAGGGGTTGCGAGAGACCCAGTACTTC
CDR3 protein: CAWNKGLRETQYF

clone size: -
D gene: -
CDR3 length: 15
J gene: TRBJ2-1
V gene: TRBV6-5
CDR3 DNA: TGTGCCAGCAGTCAGAGCTTTGGCGGTTACAATGAGCAGTTCTTC
CDR3 protein: CASSQSFGGYNEQFF

clone size: few
D gene: -
CDR3 length: 14
J gene: TRBJ1-2
V gene: TRBV7-9
CDR3 DNA: TGTGCCAGCAGCTTAGGATGGGGCAACTATGGCTACACCTTC
CDR3 protein: CASSLGWGNYGYTF

clone size: -
D gene: -
CDR3 length: 15
J gene: TRBJ1-5
V gene: TRBV30
CDR3 DNA: TGTGCCTGGAGTGTAGGGTGGGGCGGCAATCAGCCCCAGCATTTT
CDR3 protein: CAWSVGWGGNQPQHF

clone size: -
D gene: -
CDR3 length: 14
J gene: TRBJ1-6
V gene: TRBV5-8
CDR3 DNA: TGTGCCAGCAGCTTGTACCTAAGTGGTTCACCCCTCCACTTT
CDR3 protein: CASSLYLSGSPLHF

clone size: few
D gene: -
CDR3 length: 15
J gene: TRBJ2-6
V gene: TRBV18
CDR3 DNA: TGTGCCAGCTCGGGGCAAAGCTCTGGGGCCAACGTCCTGACTTTC
CDR3 protein: CASSGQSSGANVLTF

clone size: medium-sized
D gene: TRBD1
CDR3 length: 14
J gene: TRBJ1-4
V gene: TRBV7-9
CDR3 DNA: TGTGCCAGCAGCTTGGGACAGGGGAGTGAAAAACTGTTTTTT
CDR3 protein: CASSLGQGSEKLFF

clone size: -
D gene: TRBD1
CDR3 length: 15
J gene: TRBJ1-1
V gene: TRBV28
CDR3 DNA: TGTGCCAGCAGTTTATGGGGGAGGGGGCATACTGAAGCTTTCTTT
CDR3 protein: CASSLWGRGHTEAFF

clone size: few
D gene: TRBD1
CDR3 length: 14
J gene: TRBJ2-7
V gene: TRBV9
CDR3 DNA: TGTGCCAGCAGCCGCGGACAGGGGGACTACGAGCAGTACTTC
CDR3 protein: CASSRGQGDYEQYF

clone size: -
D gene: TRBD2
CDR3 length: 15
J gene: TRBJ2-5
V gene: TRBV19
CDR3 DNA: TGTGCCAGTAGTATAGATCTGGGGAGGGGAGAGACCCAGTACTTC
CDR3 protein: CASSIDLGRGETQYF

clone size: once
D gene: -
CDR3 length: 15
J gene: TRBJ1-2
V gene: TRBV9
CDR3 DNA: TGTGCCAGCAGCGTAGCCTCTAACCTTAACTATGGCTACACCTTC
CDR3 protein: CASSVASNLNYGYTF

clone size: -
D gene: TRBD2
CDR3 length: 15
J gene: TRBJ2-2
V gene: TRBV2
CDR3 DNA: TGTGCCAGCAGTGAAGCGCGGGGGGCGGTCGGGGAGCTGTTTTTT
CDR3 protein: CASSEARGAVGELFF

clone size: -
D gene: TRBD1
CDR3 length: 15
J gene: TRBJ2-4
V gene: TRBV6-1
CDR3 DNA: TGTGCCAGCAGTGACTGGACAGGGTCTTTGAACATTCAGTACTTC
CDR3 protein: CASSDWTGSLNIQYF

clone size: few
D gene: -
CDR3 length: 12
J gene: TRBJ2-7
V gene: TRBV7-9
CDR3 DNA: TGTGCCAGCAGCTTACCCTACCACGAGCAGTACTTC
CDR3 protein: CASSLPYHEQYF

clone size: -
D gene: -
CDR3 length: 15
J gene: TRBJ2-3
V gene: TRBV29-1
CDR3 DNA: TGCAGCGTTGAAGAAAGGCGAAAGAGCACAGATACGCAGTATTTT
CDR3 protein: CSVEERRKSTDTQYF

clone size: -
D gene: TRBD1
CDR3 length: 13
J gene: TRBJ2-3
V gene: TRBV2
CDR3 DNA: TGTGCCAGCAGTTTGAACAGGGGAGATACGCAGTATTTT
CDR3 protein: CASSLNRGDTQYF

clone size: once
D gene: -
CDR3 length: 15
J gene: TRBJ1-5
V gene: TRBV4-1
CDR3 DNA: TGCGCCAGCAGCCAAGACGGGTCAGGGAATCAGCCCCAGCATTTT
CDR3 protein: CASSQDGSGNQPQHF